This T cell receptor beta chain was profiled in a study of blood T cell repertoires in COVID-19. Participants were aged roughly 18 to 95 years, lived in around 25 US areas, and enrolled virtually. In the authors' methods: Researchers report that nucleated cell counts were estimated from reference gene primer amplification. Some clones are missing from TCRdb's copy, which holds only in-frame ones; the method was immunoSEQ multiplex PCR. V and J calls and clone size are given by that table; D and trimming were obtained from the DNA. Among about 150,000 clones listed, roughly nine tenths were seen once. Between the trimmed V and J ends, which lost 5 bases and 5 bases, there was a span of 15 bases. The CDR3 spans 14 residues. Germline loops: CDR1 MGHDK, CDR2 SYGVNS.

The material sequenced was PBMCs or T cells enriched from blood (not recorded which). The clonotype comes from a middle-aged woman who had been exposed to COVID-19. The gene calls are TRBV25-1 and TRBJ1-1, with a possible D match to TRBD1 (6 bases). Here the CDR3 DNA reads TGTGCCAGCAGTCACTACTCCCAGGGGACTGAAGCTTTCTTT. Protein: CASSHYSQGTEAFF.